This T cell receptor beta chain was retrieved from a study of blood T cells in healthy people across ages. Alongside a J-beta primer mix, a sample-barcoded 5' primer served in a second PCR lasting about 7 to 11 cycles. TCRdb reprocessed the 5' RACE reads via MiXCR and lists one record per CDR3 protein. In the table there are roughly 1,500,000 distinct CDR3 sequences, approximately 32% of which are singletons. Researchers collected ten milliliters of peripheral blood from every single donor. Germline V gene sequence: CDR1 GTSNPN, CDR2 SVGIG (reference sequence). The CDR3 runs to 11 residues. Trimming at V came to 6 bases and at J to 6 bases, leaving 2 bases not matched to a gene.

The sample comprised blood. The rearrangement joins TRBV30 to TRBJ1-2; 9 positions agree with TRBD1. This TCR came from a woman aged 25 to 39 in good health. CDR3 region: CACGTGHGYTF. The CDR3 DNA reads TGTGCCTGTGGGACAGGGCATGGCTACACCTTC. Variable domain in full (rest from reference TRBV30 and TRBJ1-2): SQTIHQWPATLVQPVGSPLSLECTVEGTSNPNLYWYRQAAGRGLQLLFYSVGIGQISSEVPQNLSASRPQDRQFILSSKKLLLSDSGFYLCACGTGHGYTFGSGTRLTVV.